This T cell receptor beta chain was retrieved from a study of T-cell memory formation after mild COVID-19. Germline V CDR1 and CDR2: SGHNT, YENEEA. The CDR3 has 15 amino acids. V lost 2 bases, J lost 1 base, and 10 bases lay in between. Notes on the study in general: Day 37-peaking second-wave clones had unconfirmed SARS-CoV-2 specificity. Pre-infection memory held some responding clones, suggesting pre-existing cross-reactive T cells responded. From day 15 to 85, contracting clones were balanced between CD4 and CD8, whereas later expanders leaned toward CD4+.

This clonotype was counted between two and nine times. Its antigen is not identified. Sample barcodes and UMIs were carried by the TCR alpha and TCR beta cDNA libraries that 5'RACE generated with constant-segment primers. MiXCR was run by TCRdb on the 5' RACE reads, yielding one entry per CDR3 protein. The sample lists about 350,000 distinct CDR3 sequences, under 30% occurring once. This clonotype was obtained from an adult woman who had mild COVID-19 (a few samples of this study predate the infection). Cell type and time point are not known. The chain employs TRBV11-3 and TRBJ2-3, with D tentatively TRBD2 (5 bases). The sequencing input was PBMCs or a T cell subset sorted from them (not recorded which). The DNA for the CDR3 is TGTGCCAGCAGCTTACCCGGGATGGGCACAGATACGCAGTATTTT. It yields the protein CASSLPGMGTDTQYF.